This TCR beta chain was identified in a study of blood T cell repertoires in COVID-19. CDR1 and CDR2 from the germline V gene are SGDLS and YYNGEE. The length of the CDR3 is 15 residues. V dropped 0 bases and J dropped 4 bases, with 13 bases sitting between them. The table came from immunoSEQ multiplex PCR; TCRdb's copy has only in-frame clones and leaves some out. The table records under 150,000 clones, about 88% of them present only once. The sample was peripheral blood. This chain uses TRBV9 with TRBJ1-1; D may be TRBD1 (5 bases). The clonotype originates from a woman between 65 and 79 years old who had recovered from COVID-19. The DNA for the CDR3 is TGTGCCAGCAGCGTAGGACCCGGGGGTGGCACTGAAGCTTTCTTT. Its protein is CASSVGPGGGTEAFF.